In this sample, the clone carrying this TCR beta chain turned up many times. This sample is part of a study of early T cells in non-severe SARS-CoV-2 infection. Study background: Sequencing used unsorted whole-blood bulk RNA, so chains lack pairing.

J was trimmed by 5 bases and V by 5 bases; bases with no gene match: 5. The CDR3 runs 15 residues. Germline-derived CDR1 and CDR2 are MGHRA and YSYEKL. The TCR library protocol attached unique molecular identifiers to the individual cDNA molecules. TCRdb re-called the 5' RACE reads through MiXCR, storing one row per CDR3 protein. This sample has fewer than 60,000 distinct CDR3 sequences; around 11% occur once, and the top ten carry over 7.5%. The chain is built from TRBV4-1 and TRBJ2-3; TRBD1 aligns across 12 bases. Sequencing input: whole blood. This TCR was recovered from an adult who was a healthcare worker with PCR-confirmed SARS-CoV-2 infection or an uninfected control (not recorded which). This CDR3 reads CASSWGQGARDTQYF. The DNA of the CDR3 is TGCGCCAGCAGCTGGGGACAGGGGGCAAGAGATACGCAGTATTTT.